Described below is a single T cell receptor (beta chain) sequence and its context. This entry is derived from a study of OX40 agonist ivuxolimab in advanced cancers. Study as a whole: People in dose escalation had one of these cancers: hepatocellular carcinoma, melanoma, renal cell or head and neck cancer.

Patients with autoimmune history or systemic immunosuppression were excluded. Measured with immunoSEQ multiplex PCR; TCRdb has only the in-frame clones, and not every one. There are about 38,000 clones in the sample; 65% to 85% occur only once, and 21% lies in the top ten. Germline CDR1 reads SGHTA; CDR2 reads FQGNSA. This CDR3 spans 17 amino acids. J lost 1 base, V lost 1 base, and 6 bases had no gene match. The clonotype originates from an adult with an advanced solid tumor such as melanoma, head and neck, liver or kidney cancer. This sequence joins TRBV7-2 and TRBJ2-3; 9 bases fit TRBD2. The specimen was CD4+ or CD8+ T cells sorted from blood, collected in a trial of the OX40 agonist ivuxolimab. The CDR3 region has the DNA TGTGCCAGCAGCTTAGAGCGGTGGACTAGCGGCACAGATACGCAGTATTTT. It specifies CASSLERWTSGTDTQYF.